Listed below are T cell receptor beta chains from one sample, sequenced in a study of tumour-infiltrating T cells in Burkitt lymphoma. TCRdb keeps only in-frame clones here, not all; method: immunoSEQ multiplex PCR. The sample has about 4,400 clones, 16% seen once. The sequenced material came from tumor tissue. The source is a human donor with diffuse large B-cell lymphoma. Some clones in this sample may be carry-over from other donors' samples. CDR3s leave out the opening cysteine and the closing phenylalanine or tryptophan.

v_gene	j_gene	CDR3aa
TRBV7-6	TRBJ2-1	ASSLLTSGRTNEQF
TRBV7-8	TRBJ2-3	ASSWGGADTQY
TRBV7-3	TRBJ2-5	ASSLGAWETQY
TRBV11-1	TRBJ1-2	ASSRDSQYGYT
TRBV18	TRBJ2-2	ASSPPGSFRSNTGELF
TRBV27	TRBJ2-4	ASSGSGRNIQY
TRBV5-4	TRBJ1-4	ASSLQGAEKLF
TRBV5-1	TRBJ1-1	ASSLGLPWQEVNTEAF
TRBV2	TRBJ2-4	ASSGTGGDGRAKNIQY
TRBV7-6	TRBJ2-1	ASSLALNEQF
TRBV9	TRBJ1-1	ASSGARGAGNTEAF
TRBV9	TRBJ2-2	ASSVESVAGELF
TRBV10-3	TRBJ2-5	AISESTSGDQETQY
TRBV7-9	TRBJ2-7	ASSFRTGRDEQY
TRBV15	TRBJ2-6	ATSGERTATYGGANVLT
TRBV2	TRBJ2-5	ASSELARQTQY
TRBV5-1	TRBJ2-1	ASRTSEYNEQF
TRBV30	TRBJ2-7	AWSRYVYWGRGEQY
TRBV29-1	TRBJ1-2	SVHSADGYT
TRBV2	TRBJ1-1	ASRGRTGTMNTEAF
TRBV4-1	TRBJ2-1	ASSQVDRVGDEQF
TRBV7-3	TRBJ2-3	ASSVGQGAATDTQY
TRBV5-6	TRBJ1-3	ASSDRAAGNTIY
TRBV6-5	TRBJ1-4	ASRRGDEKLF
TRBV29-1	TRBJ1-4	SVGQGTKKLF